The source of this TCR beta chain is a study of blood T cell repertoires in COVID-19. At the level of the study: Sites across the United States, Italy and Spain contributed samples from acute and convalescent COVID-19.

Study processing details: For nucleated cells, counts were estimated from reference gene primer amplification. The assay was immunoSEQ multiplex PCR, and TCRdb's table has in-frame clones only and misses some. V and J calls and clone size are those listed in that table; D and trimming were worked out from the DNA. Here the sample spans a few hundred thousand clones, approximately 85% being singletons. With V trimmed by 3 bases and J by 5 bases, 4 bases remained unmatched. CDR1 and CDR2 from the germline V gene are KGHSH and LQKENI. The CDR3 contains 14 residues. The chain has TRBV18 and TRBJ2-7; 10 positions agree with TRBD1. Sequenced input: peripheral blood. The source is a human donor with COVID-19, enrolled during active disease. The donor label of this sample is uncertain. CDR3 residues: CASSPTGGVNEQYF. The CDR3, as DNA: TGTGCCAGCTCACCGACAGGGGGCGTTAACGAGCAGTACTTC.